This T cell receptor (beta chain) was recorded in a study of cytomegalovirus exposure and HLA in healthy donors. As for the study in general: Unique TCRs from HLA-typed donors, 65 million to 85 million of them, were held in an early data release.

Concerning this clone: The antigen remains undetermined.

General observations from the study: Looking again later, the authors saw that most CMV-associated TCR beta chains seemed HLA-restricted. Overall, roughly 160 TCR beta chains were annotated as cytomegalovirus-associated. Reported findings show TCR beta sequences accurately forecast HLA-A and HLA-B alleles in most subjects.

The study ran its PCR with 60 Vbeta and 13 Jbeta primers. Measured with immunoSEQ multiplex PCR; TCRdb has only the in-frame clones, and not every one. The sample records approximately 130,000 clones, about 85% being singletons. The ends were cut back, 5 bases at V and 4 bases at J, with 13 bases in the middle. Germline V gene sequence: CDR1 MNHEY, CDR2 SVGAGI. The CDR3 extends over 14 amino acids. The clonotype originates from a woman in her twenties or thirties in good health and CMV-seropositive. V is TRBV6-5 and J is TRBJ2-3; unclear D gene. Sequencing used PBMCs. The CDR3 DNA reads as TGTGCCAGCAGTCGACGCCCCGGGTCAGATACGCAGTATTTT. It encodes CASSRRPGSDTQYF.